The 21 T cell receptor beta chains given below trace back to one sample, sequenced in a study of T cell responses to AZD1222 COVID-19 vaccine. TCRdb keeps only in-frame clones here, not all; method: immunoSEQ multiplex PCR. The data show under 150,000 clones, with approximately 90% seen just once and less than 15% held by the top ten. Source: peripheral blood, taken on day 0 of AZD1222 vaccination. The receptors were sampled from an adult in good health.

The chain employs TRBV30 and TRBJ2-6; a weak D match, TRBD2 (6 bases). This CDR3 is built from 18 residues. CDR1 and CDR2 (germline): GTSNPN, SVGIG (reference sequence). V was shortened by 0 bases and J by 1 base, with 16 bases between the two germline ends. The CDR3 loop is CAWSVPGVTSSGANVLTF. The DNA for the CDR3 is TGTGCCTGGAGTGTACCGGGGGTAACCTCGTCTGGGGCCAACGTCCTGACTTTC.

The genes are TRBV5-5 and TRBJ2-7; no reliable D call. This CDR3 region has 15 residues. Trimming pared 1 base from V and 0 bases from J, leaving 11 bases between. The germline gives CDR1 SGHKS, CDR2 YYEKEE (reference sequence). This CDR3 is CASSLLEVTSYEQYF. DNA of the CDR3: TGTGCCAGCAGCTTGTTAGAGGTGACCTCCTACGAGCAGTACTTC.

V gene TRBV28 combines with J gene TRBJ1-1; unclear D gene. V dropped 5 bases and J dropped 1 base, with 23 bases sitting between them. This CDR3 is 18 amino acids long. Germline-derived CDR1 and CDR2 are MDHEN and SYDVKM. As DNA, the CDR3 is TGTGCCAGCAGTCTCCTCGGCGGGGTGAGGGTCCGGAACACTGAAGCTTTCTTT. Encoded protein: CASSLLGGVRVRNTEAFF.

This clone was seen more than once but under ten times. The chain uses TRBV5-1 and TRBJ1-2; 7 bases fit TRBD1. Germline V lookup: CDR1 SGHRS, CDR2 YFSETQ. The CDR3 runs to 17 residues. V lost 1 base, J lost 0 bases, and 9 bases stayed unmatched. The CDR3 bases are TGCGCCAGCAGCTTGATGGCGCAGGGGGGCCCTAACTATGGCTACACCTTC. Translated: CASSLMAQGGPNYGYTF.

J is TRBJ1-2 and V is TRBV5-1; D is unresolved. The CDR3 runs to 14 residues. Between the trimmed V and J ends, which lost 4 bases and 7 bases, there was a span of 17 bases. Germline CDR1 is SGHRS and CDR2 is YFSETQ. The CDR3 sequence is CASSLSLGDRGYTF. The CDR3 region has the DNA TGCGCCAGCAGCCTCTCCTTAGGAGACCGTGGCTACACCTTC.

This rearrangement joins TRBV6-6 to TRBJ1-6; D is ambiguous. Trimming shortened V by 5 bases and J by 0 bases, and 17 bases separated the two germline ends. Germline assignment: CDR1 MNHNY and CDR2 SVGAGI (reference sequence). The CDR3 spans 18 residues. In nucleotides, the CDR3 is TGTGCCAGCAGTCCGTATGGTAAAGGGAGCTCCTATAATTCACCCCTCCACTTT. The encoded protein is CASSPYGKGSSYNSPLHF.

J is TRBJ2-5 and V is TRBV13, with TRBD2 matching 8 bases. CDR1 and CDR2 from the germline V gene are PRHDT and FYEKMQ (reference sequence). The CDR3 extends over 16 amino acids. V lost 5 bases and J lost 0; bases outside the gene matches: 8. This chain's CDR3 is CASSSREGRYQETQYF. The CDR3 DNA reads TGTGCCAGCAGCAGCCGGGAGGGTCGGTACCAAGAGACCCAGTACTTC.

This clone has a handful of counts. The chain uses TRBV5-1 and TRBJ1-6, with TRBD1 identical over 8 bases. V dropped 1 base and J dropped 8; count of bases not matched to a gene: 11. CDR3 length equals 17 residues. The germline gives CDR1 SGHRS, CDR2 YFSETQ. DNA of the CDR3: TGCGCCAGCAGCTTGAAGCAGGGGGCGACATTTGATTCACCCCTCCACTTT. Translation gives CASSLKQGATFDSPLHF.

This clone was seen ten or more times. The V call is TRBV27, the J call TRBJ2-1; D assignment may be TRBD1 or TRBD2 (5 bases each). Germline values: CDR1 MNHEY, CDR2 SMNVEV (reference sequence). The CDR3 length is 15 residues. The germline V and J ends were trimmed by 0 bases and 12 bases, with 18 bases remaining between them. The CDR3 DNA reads TGTGCCAGCAGTTTATCTAGCGCCACCCCAGGGTGGCAGTTCTTC. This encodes CASSLSSATPGWQFF.

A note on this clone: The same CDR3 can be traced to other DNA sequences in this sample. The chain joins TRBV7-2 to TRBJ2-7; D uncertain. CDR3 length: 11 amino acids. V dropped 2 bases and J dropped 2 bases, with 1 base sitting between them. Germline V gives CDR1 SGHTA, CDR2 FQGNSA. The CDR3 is CASSLTYEQYF. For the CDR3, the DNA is TGTGCCAGCAGCTTAACCTACGAGCAGTACTTC.

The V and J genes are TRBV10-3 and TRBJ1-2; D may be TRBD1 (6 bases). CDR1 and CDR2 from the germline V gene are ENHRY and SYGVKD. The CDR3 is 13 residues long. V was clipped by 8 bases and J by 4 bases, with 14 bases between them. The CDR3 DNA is TGTGCCATCCGATCAGGGGTTGGCTATGGCTACACCTTC. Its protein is CAIRSGVGYGYTF.

The CDR3 spells CARGSGATYEQYF. The CDR3 region has the DNA TGTGCCCGGGGTTCGGGGGCAACCTACGAGCAGTACTTC. This chain joins TRBV30 and TRBJ2-7; tentatively, D is TRBD1 or TRBD2 (6 bases each). Trimming left V 8 bases short and J 2 bases short, with 16 bases between. Germline V gives CDR1 GTSNPN, CDR2 SVGIG (reference sequence). The CDR3 runs 13 residues.

CDR3 DNA sequence: TGTGCCAGCAGCTCCCCTCGTGGTGTGAATGAGCAGTTCTTC. It translates to CASSSPRGVNEQFF. The chain carries TRBV7-2 and TRBJ2-1; no clear D gene. V lost 4 bases and J lost 7, with 14 bases in between. From germline, CDR1 is SGHTA and CDR2 FQGNSA. This CDR3 contains 14 residues.

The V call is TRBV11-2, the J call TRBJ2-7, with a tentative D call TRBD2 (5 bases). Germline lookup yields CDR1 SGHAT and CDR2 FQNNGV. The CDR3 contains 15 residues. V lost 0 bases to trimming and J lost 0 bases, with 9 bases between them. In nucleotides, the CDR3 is TGTGCCAGCAGCTTAGAAGAGGGCCTCTCCTACGAGCAGTACTTC. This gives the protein CASSLEEGLSYEQYF.

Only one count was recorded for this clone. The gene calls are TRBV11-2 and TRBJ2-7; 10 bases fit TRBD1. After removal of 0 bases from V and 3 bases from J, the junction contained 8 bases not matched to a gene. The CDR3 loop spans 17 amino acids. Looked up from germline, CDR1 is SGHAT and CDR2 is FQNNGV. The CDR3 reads CASSLEPPRTGGYEQYF. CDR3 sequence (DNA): TGTGCCAGCAGCTTAGAGCCCCCTCGGACAGGGGGCTACGAGCAGTACTTC.

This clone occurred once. The DNA of the CDR3 is TGTGCCACCAGTGATAACTCCGCATCGGGGGGGCTTAACAATGAGCAGTTCTTC. Its translation: CATSDNSASGGLNNEQFF. The chain combines TRBV24-1 with TRBJ2-1; 8 bases fit TRBD2. V gave up 3 bases and J gave up 5 bases; unmatched junction bases: 14. The germline CDR1 and CDR2 sequences are KGHDR and SFDVKD. The CDR3 length is 18 residues.

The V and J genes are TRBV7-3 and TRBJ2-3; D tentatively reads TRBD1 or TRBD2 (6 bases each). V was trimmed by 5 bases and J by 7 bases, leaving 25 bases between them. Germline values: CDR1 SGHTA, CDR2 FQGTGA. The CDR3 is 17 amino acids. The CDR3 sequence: CASSRFGGGQSTNTQYF. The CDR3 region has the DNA TGTGCCAGCAGCCGATTCGGAGGGGGGCAGTCGACAAATACGCAGTATTTT.

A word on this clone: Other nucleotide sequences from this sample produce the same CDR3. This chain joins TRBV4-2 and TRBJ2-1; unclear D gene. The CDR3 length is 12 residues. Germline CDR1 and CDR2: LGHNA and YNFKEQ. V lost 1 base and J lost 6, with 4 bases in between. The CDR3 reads CASSQGRNEQFF. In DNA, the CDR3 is TGTGCCAGCAGCCAAGGGCGCAATGAGCAGTTCTTC.

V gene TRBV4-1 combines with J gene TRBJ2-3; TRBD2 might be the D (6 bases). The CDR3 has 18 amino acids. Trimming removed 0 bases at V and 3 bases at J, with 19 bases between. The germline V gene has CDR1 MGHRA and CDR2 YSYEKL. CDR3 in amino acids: CASSQEALLAGETDTQYF. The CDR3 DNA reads TGCGCCAGCAGCCAAGAGGCCCTACTAGCCGGGGAAACAGATACGCAGTATTTT.

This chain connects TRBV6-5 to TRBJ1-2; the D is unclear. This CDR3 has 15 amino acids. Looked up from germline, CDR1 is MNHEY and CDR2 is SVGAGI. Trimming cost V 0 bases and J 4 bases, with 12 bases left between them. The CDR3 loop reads CASSYSTRSTYGYTF. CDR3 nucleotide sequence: TGTGCCAGCAGTTACTCCACACGGAGTACCTATGGCTACACCTTC.

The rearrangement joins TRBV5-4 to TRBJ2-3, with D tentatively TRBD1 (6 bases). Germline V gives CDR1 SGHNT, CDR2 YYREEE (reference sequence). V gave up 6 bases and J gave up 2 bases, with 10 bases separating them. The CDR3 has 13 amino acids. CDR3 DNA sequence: TGTGCCAGCAATCAGGGGTACACAGATACGCAGTATTTT. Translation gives CASNQGYTDTQYF.